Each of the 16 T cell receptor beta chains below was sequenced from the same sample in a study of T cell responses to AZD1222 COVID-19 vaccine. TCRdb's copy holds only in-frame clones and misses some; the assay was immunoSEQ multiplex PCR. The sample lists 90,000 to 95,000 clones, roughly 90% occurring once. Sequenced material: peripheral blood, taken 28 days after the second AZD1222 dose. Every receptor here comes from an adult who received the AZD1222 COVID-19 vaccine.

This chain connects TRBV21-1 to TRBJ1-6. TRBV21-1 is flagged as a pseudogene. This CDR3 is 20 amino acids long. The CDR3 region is CASSKGPMSLGLGVNSPLHF. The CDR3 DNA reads TGTGCCAGCAGCAAAGGTCCTATGTCCTTAGGACTGGGGGTGAATTCACCCCTCCACTTT.

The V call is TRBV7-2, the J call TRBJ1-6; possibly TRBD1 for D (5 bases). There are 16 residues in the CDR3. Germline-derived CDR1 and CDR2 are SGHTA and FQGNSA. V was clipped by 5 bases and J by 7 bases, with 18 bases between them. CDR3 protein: CASSPRGAGLNSPLHF. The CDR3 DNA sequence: TGTGCCAGCAGCCCTAGAGGGGCAGGCTTAAATTCACCCCTCCACTTT.

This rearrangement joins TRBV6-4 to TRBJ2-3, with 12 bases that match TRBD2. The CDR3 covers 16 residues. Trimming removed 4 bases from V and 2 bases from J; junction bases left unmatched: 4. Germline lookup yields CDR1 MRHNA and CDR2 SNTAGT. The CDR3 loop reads CASSGLAGAPTDTQYF. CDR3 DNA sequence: TGTGCCAGCAGTGGACTAGCGGGGGCACCCACAGATACGCAGTATTTT.

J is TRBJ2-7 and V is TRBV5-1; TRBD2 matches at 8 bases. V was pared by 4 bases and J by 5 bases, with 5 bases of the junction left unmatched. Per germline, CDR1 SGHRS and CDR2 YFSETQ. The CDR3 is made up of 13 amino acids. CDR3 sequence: CASSTTSVHEQYF. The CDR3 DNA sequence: TGCGCCAGCAGCACGACTAGCGTCCACGAGCAGTACTTC.

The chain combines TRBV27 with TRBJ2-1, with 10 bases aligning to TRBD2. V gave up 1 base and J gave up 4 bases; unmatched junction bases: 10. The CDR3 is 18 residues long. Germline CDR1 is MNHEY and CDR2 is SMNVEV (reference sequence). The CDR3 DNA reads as TGTGCCAGCAGTTTATGGCTAGCGGGAGTGGGGGTATACAATGAGCAGTTCTTC. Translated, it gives CASSLWLAGVGVYNEQFF.

The CDR3 spells CANRLAWGFTDTQYF. In DNA, the CDR3 is TGTGCCAACCGACTAGCGTGGGGTTTCACAGATACGCAGTATTTT. V usage is TRBV6-5 and J usage is TRBJ2-3; 8 nucleotides align to TRBD2. The CDR3 loop spans 15 amino acids. With 10 bases clipped from V and 2 bases from J, the junction kept 11 bases outside the gene matches. CDR1 and CDR2 (germline): MNHEY, SVGAGI.

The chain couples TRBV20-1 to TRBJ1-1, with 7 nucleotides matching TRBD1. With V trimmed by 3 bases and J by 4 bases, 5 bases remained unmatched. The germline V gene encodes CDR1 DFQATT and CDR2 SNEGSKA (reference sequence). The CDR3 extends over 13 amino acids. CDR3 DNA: TGCAGTGCTAGTCTTGACAGGGCCACTGAAGCTTTCTTT. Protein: CSASLDRATEAFF.

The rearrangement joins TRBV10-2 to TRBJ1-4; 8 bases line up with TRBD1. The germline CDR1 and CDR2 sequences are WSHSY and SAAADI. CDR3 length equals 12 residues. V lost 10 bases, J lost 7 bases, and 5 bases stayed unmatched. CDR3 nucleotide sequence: TGCGCCACGGGACAGGAAAGTGAAAAACTGTTTTTT. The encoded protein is CATGQESEKLFF.

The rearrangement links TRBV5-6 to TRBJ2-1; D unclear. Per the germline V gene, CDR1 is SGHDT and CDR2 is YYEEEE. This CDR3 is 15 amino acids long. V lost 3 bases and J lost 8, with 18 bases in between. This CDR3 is CASSSEWVPVDEQFF. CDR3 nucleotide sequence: TGTGCCAGCAGCTCGGAGTGGGTCCCGGTCGATGAGCAGTTCTTC.

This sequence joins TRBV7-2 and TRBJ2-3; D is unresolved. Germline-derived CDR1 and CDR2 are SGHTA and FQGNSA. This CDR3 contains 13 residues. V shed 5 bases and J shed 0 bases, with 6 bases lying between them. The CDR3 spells CASSRPSTDTQYF. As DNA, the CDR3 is TGTGCCAGCAGCAGGCCTAGCACAGATACGCAGTATTTT.

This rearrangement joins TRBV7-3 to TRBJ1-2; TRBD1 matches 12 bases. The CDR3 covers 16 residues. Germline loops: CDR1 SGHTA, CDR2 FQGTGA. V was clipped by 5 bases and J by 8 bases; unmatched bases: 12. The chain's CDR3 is CASSPLGTGGTGGYTF. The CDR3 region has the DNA TGTGCCAGCAGCCCCCTTGGGACAGGGGGCACAGGAGGCTACACCTTC. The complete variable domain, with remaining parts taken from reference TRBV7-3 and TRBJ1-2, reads GAGVSQTPSNKVTEKGKYVELRCDPISGHTALYWYRQSLGQGPEFLIYFQGTGAADDSGLPNDRFFAVRPEGSVSTLKIQRTERGDSAVYLCASSPLGTGGTGGYTFGSGTRLTVV.

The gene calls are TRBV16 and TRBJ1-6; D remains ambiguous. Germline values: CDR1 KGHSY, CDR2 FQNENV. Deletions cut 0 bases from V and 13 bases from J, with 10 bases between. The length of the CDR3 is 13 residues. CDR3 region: CASSQSSTPPLHF. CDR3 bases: TGTGCCAGCAGCCAATCGTCCACGCCGCCCCTCCACTTT.

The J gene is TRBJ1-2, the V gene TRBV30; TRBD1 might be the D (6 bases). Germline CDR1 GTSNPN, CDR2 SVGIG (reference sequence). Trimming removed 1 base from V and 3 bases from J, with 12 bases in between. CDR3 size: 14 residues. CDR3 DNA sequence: TGTGCCTGGAGTGGGGACTGGGGGCACTATGGCTACACCTTC. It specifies CAWSGDWGHYGYTF. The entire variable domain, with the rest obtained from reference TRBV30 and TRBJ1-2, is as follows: SQTIHQWPATLVQPVGSPLSLECTVEGTSNPNLYWYRQAAGRGLQLLFYSVGIGQISSEVPQNLSASRPQDRQFILSSKKLLLSDSGFYLCAWSGDWGHYGYTFGSGTRLTVV.

CDR3 region: CASSRPATALYEQYF. CDR3 in DNA: TGTGCCAGCAGCCGCCCTGCGACAGCGCTGTACGAGCAGTACTTC. The V and J genes are TRBV28 and TRBJ2-7; possibly TRBD1 for D (5 bases). This CDR3 has 15 amino acids. V gave up 6 bases and J gave up 4 bases, with 19 bases separating them. Germline assignment: CDR1 MDHEN and CDR2 SYDVKM. Using reference TRBV28 and TRBJ2-7 for the parts outside the CDR3, the full variable domain is DVKVTQSSRYLVKRTGEKVFLECVQDMDHENMFWYRQDPGLGLRLIYFSYDVKMKEKGDIPEGYSVSREKKERFSLILESASTNQTSMYLCASSRPATALYEQYFGPGTRLTVT.

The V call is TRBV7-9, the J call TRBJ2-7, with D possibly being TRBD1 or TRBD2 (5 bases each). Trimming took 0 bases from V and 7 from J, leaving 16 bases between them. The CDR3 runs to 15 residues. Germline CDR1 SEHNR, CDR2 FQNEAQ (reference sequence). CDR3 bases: TGTGCCAGCAGCTTAGCCCGGTCGGGGCCCGGGGAGCAGTACTTC. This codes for CASSLARSGPGEQYF. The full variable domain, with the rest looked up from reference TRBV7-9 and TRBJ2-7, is DTGVSQNPRHKITKRGQNVTFRCDPISEHNRLYWYRQTLGQGPEFLTYFQNEAQLEKSRLLSDRFSAERPKGSFSTLEIQRTEQGDSAMYLCASSLARSGPGEQYFGPGTRLTVT.

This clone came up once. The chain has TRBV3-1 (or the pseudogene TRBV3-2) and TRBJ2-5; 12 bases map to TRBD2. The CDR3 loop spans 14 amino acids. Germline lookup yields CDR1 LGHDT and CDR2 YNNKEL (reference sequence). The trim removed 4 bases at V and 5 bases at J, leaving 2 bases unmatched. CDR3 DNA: TGTGCCAGCAGCCCTGGACTAGCGGGGGAGACCCAGTACTTC. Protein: CASSPGLAGETQYF.